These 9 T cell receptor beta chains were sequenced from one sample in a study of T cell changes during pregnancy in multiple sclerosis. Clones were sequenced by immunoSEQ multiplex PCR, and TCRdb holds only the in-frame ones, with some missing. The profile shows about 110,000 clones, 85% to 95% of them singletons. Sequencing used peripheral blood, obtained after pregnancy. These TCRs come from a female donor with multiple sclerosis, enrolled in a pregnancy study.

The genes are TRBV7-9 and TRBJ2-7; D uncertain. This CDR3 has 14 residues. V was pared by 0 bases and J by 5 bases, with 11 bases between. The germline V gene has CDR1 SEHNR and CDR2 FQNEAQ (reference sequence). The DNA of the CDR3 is TGTGCCAGCAGCTTAGCATCGCGGCCCCACGAGCAGTACTTC. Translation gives CASSLASRPHEQYF. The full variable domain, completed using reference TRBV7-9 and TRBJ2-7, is DTGVSQNPRHKITKRGQNVTFRCDPISEHNRLYWYRQTLGQGPEFLTYFQNEAQLEKSRLLSDRFSAERPKGSFSTLEIQRTEQGDSAMYLCASSLASRPHEQYFGPGTRLTVT.

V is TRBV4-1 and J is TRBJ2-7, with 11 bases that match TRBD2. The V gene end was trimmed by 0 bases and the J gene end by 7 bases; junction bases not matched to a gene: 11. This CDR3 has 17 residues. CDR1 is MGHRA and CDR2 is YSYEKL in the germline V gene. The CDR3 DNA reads TGCGCCAGCAGCCAAGATGAACCTAGCGGGAGGAAGGGGGAGCAGTACTTC. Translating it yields CASSQDEPSGRKGEQYF.

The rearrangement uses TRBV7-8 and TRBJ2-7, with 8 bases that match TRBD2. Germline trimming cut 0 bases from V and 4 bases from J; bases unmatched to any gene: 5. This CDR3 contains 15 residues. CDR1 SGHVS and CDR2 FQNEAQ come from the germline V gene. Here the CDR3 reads CASSLALEREYEQYF. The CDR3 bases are TGTGCCAGCAGCTTAGCGCTCGAGCGGGAGTACGAGCAGTACTTC. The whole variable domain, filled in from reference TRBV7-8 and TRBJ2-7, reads GAGVSQSPRYKVAKRGQDVALRCDPISGHVSLFWYQQALGQGPEFLTYFQNEAQLDKSGLPSDRFFAERPEGSVSTLKIQRTQQEDSAVYLCASSLALEREYEQYFGPGTRLTVT.

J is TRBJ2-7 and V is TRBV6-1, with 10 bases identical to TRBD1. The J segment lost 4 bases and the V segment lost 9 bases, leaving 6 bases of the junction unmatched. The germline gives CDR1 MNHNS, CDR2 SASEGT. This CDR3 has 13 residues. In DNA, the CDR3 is TGTGCCAGTGGGACAGGGGTCGGATACGAGCAGTACTTC. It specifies CASGTGVGYEQYF.

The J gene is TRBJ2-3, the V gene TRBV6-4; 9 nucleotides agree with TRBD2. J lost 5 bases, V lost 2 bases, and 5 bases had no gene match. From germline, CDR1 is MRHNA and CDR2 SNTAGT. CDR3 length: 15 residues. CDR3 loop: CASSDGGGAKDTQYF. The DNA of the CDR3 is TGTGCCAGCAGTGACGGCGGGGGGGCCAAAGATACGCAGTATTTT.

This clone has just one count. CDR3 sequence: CASSAGPGETQYF. The CDR3 bases are TGTGCCAGCAGCGCCGGGCCAGGGGAGACCCAGTACTTC. The J gene is TRBJ2-5, the V gene TRBV9; D may be TRBD1 (5 bases). The CDR3 consists of 13 residues. The V gene's germline CDR1 is SGDLS and CDR2 YYNGEE. Trimming removed 3 bases at V and 5 bases at J, with 11 bases between.

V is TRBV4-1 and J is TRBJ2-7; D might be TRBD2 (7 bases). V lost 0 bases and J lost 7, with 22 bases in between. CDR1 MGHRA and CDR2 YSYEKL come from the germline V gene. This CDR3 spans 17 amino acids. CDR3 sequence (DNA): TGCGCCAGCAGCCAAGAAGGGGGGGGCGGGAGAACCTTTGAGCAGTACTTC. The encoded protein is CASSQEGGGGRTFEQYF.

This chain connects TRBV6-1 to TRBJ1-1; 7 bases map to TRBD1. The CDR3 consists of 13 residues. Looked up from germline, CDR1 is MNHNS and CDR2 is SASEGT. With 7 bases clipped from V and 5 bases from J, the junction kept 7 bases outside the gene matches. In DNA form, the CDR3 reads TGTGCCAGCATTATAACCAGGGGGACTGAAGCTTTCTTT. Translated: CASIITRGTEAFF.

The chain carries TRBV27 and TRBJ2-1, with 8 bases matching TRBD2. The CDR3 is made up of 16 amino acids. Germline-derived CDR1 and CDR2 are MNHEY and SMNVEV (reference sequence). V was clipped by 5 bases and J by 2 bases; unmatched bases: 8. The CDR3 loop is CASSQAGRGTYNEQFF. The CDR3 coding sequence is TGTGCCAGCAGTCAAGCCGGGAGGGGTACCTACAATGAGCAGTTCTTC.